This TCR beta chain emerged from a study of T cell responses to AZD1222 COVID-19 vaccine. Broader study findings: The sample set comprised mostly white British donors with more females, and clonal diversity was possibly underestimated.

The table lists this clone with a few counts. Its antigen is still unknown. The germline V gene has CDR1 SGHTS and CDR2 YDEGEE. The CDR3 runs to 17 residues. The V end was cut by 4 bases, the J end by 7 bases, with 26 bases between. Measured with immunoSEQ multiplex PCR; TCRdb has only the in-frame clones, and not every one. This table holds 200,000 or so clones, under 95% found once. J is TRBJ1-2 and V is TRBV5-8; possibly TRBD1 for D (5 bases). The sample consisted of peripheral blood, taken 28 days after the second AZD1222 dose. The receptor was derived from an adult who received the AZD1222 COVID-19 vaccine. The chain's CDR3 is CASSQPPPRTPVGGYTF. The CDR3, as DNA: TGTGCCAGCAGCCAACCACCGCCCCGGACACCGGTCGGTGGCTACACCTTC.